The sequence of this T cell receptor beta chain was determined in a study of Graves' ophthalmopathy and Graves' hyperthyroidism. Study-level findings and limits: For separating ophthalmopathy from stable hyperthyroidism, a 13-signature model gave about 90% sensitivity and roughly 79% specificity. The authors also found most expanded thyroid clonotypes above 0.001 frequency in blood.

Germline values: CDR1 SGHAT, CDR2 FQNNGV. This CDR3 is built from 14 residues. Between the trimmed V and J ends, which lost 5 bases and 3 bases, there was a span of 10 bases. This clonotype was counted many times. Its antigen remains unknown. Amplification of the TCR beta CDR3 regions used RNA transcripts (as template). HTBI-primed RT-PCR formed the first round, and a multiplex PCR formed the second. TCRdb redid the calling of the multiplex PCR reads with MiXCR, one entry per CDR3 protein. The sample lists about 500,000 distinct CDR3 sequences; about 40% were seen once. The chain combines TRBV11-2 with TRBJ2-2; tentatively, D is TRBD1 or TRBD2 (5 bases each). The sequenced sample was peripheral blood or thyroid tissue (not recorded which). The clonotype comes from an adult man with Graves' hyperthyroidism. The CDR3, as DNA: TGTGCCAGCAGCGGGGACCCATACACCGGGGAGCTGTTTTTT. Translating gives CASSGDPYTGELFF.